The 4 T cell receptor beta chains below all came from one sample that was sequenced in a study of cytomegalovirus exposure and HLA in healthy donors. It was with 60 Vbeta and 13 Jbeta primers that the PCR ran. The table came from immunoSEQ multiplex PCR; TCRdb's copy has only in-frame clones and leaves some out. The sample contains approximately 160,000 clones, over 70% of which appear only once. Sample: PBMCs. The receptor set was obtained from a man aged 45-65 years in good health and CMV-seropositive.

The chain has TRBV7-2 and TRBJ2-1, with 8 nucleotides matching TRBD2. V lost 2 bases and J lost 14; bases outside the gene matches: 5. Germline values: CDR1 SGHTA, CDR2 FQGNSA. The CDR3 consists of 12 residues. The CDR3 DNA follows: TGTGCCAGCAGCTTAACTTCGGGGGGGGAGTTCTTC. Translation: CASSLTSGGEFF.

The V gene is TRBV19, the J gene TRBJ2-5, with 9 bases identical to TRBD1. This CDR3 comprises 15 residues. Trimming took 5 bases from V and 4 from J; bases not matched to a gene: 8. Germline V CDR1 and CDR2: LNHDA, SQIVND (reference sequence). The CDR3 is CASSGPGQGGETQYF. For the CDR3, the DNA is TGTGCCAGTAGTGGGCCGGGACAGGGCGGAGAGACCCAGTACTTC.

The table lists this clone with a few counts. The chain carries TRBV23-1 and TRBJ1-1; D call uncertain. TRBV23-1 is marked as an open reading frame, function uncertain. CDR3 length: 11 amino acids. The CDR3 coding sequence is TGCGGGTCGCCCTACAACACTGAAGCTTTCTTT. Residues: CGSPYNTEAFF.

V usage is TRBV2 and J usage is TRBJ2-7; 7 bases line up with TRBD2. The germline V gene has CDR1 SNHLY and CDR2 FYNNEI. Trimming at V came to 1 base and at J to 3 bases, leaving 3 bases not matched to a gene. This CDR3 spans 14 amino acids. CDR3 in DNA: TGTGCCAGCAGTGAAGGGGGGGGACTCTACGAGCAGTACTTC. Its translation: CASSEGGGLYEQYF.